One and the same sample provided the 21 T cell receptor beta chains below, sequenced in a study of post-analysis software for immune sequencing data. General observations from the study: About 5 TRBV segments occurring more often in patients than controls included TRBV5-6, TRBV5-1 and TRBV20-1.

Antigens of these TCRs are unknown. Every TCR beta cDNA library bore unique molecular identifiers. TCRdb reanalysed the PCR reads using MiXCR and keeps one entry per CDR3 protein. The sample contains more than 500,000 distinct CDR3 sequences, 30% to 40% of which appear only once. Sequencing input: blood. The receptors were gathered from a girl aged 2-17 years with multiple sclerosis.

CDR3 nucleotides: TGCAGTGCTAGAGATCTAGGCCTAGCTATAGATACGCAGTATTTT. The encoded protein is CSARDLGLAIDTQYF. The chain recombines TRBV20-1 with TRBJ2-3; TRBD2 is a possible D gene (5 bases). Germline CDR1 and CDR2: DFQATT and SNEGSKA (reference sequence). The CDR3 has 15 residues. The germline V and J ends were trimmed by 0 bases and 5 bases, with 15 bases remaining between them.

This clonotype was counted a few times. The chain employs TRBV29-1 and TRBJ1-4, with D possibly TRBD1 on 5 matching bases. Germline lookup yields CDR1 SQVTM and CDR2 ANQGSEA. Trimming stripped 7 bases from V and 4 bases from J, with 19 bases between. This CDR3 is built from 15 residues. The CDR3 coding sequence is TGCAGCGCCCAAGGGTACGGGGGTTATAATGAAAAACTGTTTTTT. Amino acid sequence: CSAQGYGGYNEKLFF.

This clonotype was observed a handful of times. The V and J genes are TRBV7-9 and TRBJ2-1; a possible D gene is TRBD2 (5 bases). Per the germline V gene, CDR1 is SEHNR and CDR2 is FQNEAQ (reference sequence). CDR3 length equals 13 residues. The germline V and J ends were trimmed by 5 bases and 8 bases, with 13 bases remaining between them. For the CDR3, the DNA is TGTGCCAGCAGCATGGCGGGTAACGATGAGCAGTTCTTC. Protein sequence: CASSMAGNDEQFF.

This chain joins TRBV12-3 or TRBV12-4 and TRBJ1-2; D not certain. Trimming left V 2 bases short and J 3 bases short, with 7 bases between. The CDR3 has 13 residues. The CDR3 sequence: CASSLREDYGYTF. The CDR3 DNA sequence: TGTGCCAGCAGTTTAAGGGAGGACTATGGCTACACCTTC.

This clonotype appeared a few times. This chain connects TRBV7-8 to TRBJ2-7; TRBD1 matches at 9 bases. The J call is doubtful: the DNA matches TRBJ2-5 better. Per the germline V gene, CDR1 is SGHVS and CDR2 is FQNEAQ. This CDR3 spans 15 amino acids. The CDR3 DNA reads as TGTGCCAGCAGCTACTACAGGGGGCTCGGGGAGACCCAGTACTTC. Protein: CASSYYRGLGETQYF.

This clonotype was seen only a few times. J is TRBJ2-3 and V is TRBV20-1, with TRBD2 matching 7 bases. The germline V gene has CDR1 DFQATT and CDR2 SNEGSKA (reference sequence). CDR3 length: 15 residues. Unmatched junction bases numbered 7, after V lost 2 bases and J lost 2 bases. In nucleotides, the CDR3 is TGCAGTGCTAGATTGACTAGCACATCCACAGATACGCAGTATTTT. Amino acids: CSARLTSTSTDTQYF.

DNA for the CDR3: TGTGCCAGTAGTAAGACAGGGGACTCCTACGAGCAGTACTTC. Its protein is CASSKTGDSYEQYF. This sequence joins TRBV19 and TRBJ2-7, with 8 bases fitting TRBD1. V lost 4 bases, J lost 0 bases, and 2 bases stayed unmatched. The CDR3 covers 14 residues. Germline loops: CDR1 LNHDA, CDR2 SQIVND (reference sequence). Using reference TRBV19 and TRBJ2-7 for the parts outside the CDR3, the full variable domain is DGGITQSPKYLFRKEGQNVTLSCEQNLNHDAMYWYRQDPGQGLRLIYYSQIVNDFQKGDIAEGYSVSREKKESFPLTVTSAQKNPTAFYLCASSKTGDSYEQYFGPGTRLTVT.

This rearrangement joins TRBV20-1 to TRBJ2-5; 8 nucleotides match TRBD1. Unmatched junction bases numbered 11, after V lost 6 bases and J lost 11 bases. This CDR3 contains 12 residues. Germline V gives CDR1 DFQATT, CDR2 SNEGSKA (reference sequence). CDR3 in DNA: TGCAGTGCCCCGGACAGGGCCAATGAGCAGTACTTC. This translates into CSAPDRANEQYF.

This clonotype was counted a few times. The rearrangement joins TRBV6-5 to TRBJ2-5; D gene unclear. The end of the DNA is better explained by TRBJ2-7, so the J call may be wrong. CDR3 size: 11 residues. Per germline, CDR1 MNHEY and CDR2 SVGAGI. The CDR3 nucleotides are TGTGCCAGCAGTTACGCCGACGAGCAGTACTTC. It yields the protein CASSYADEQYF.

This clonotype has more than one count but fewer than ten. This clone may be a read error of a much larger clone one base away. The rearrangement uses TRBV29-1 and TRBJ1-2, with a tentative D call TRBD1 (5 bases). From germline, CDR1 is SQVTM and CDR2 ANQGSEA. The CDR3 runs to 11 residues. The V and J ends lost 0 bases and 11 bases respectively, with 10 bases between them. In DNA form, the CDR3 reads TGCAGCGTTGAAGAACAGGAACCTTACACCTTC. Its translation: CSVEEQEPYTF.

This chain's CDR3 is CSVERDRGHNEQFF. CDR3 bases: TGCAGCGTAGAACGGGACAGGGGTCACAATGAGCAGTTCTTC. The chain links TRBV29-1 to TRBJ2-1; 10 bases agree with TRBD1. Per the germline V gene, CDR1 is SQVTM and CDR2 is ANQGSEA. V shed 6 bases and J 5 bases; nucleotides not matched to a gene: 7. The CDR3 consists of 14 residues.

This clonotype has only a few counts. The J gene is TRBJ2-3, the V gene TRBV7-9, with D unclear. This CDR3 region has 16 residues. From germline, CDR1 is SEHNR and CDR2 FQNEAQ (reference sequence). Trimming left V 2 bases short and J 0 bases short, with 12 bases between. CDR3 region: CASSLKTEPSTDTQYF. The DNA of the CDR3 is TGTGCCAGCAGCTTAAAAACAGAACCTAGCACAGATACGCAGTATTTT.

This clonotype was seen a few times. The CDR3 reads CASSSGGAMNTEAFF. The CDR3 DNA reads as TGCGCCAGCAGCTCGGGGGGGGCCATGAACACTGAAGCTTTCTTT. V gene TRBV5-1 combines with J gene TRBJ1-1; D may be TRBD1 (6 bases). CDR3 size: 15 residues. Germline assignment: CDR1 SGHRS and CDR2 YFSETQ. V lost 3 bases and J lost 0, with 12 bases in between.

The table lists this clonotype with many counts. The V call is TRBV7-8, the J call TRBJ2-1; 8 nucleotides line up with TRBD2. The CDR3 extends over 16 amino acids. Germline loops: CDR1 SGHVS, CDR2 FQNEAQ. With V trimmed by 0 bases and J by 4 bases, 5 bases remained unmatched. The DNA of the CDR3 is TGTGCCAGCAGCTTAGCGGCGGCGGGGGGTTACAATGAGCAGTTCTTC. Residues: CASSLAAAGGYNEQFF. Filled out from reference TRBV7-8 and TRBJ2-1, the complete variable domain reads GAGVSQSPRYKVAKRGQDVALRCDPISGHVSLFWYQQALGQGPEFLTYFQNEAQLDKSGLPSDRFFAERPEGSVSTLKIQRTQQEDSAVYLCASSLAAAGGYNEQFFGPGTRLTVL.

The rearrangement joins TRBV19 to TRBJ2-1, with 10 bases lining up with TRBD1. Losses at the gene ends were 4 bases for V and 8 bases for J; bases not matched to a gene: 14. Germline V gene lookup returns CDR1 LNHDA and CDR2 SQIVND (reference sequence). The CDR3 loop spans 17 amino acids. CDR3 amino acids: CASSTNTGTGVVDEQFF. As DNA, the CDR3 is TGTGCCAGTAGTACGAACACCGGGACAGGGGTAGTCGATGAGCAGTTCTTC.

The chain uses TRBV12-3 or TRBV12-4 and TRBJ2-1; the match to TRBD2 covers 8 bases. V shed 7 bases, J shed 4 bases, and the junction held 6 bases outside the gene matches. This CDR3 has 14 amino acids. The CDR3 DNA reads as TGTGCCAGCACCTCAGGGACTAGATACAATGAGCAGTTCTTC. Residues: CASTSGTRYNEQFF.

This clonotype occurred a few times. The CDR3 DNA is TGTGCTAGTGGTTTTGGGGGATCGGGGGGAGTTGCTAGCGTAGCCAAAAACATTCAGTACTTC. It specifies CASGFGGSGGVASVAKNIQYF. This rearrangement joins TRBV12-5 to TRBJ2-4; 7 bases align to TRBD2. The CDR3 covers 21 residues. V lost 3 bases, J lost 0 bases, and 20 bases stayed unmatched. The germline gives CDR1 LGHNT, CDR2 FRNRAP.

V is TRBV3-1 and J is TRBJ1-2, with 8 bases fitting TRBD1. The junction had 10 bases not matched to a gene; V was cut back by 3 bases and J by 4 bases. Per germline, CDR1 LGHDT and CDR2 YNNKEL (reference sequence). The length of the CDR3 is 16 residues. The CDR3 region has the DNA TGTGCCAGCAGCCAGACCTCCGGGACAGGAGGCTATGGCTACACCTTC. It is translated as CASSQTSGTGGYGYTF.

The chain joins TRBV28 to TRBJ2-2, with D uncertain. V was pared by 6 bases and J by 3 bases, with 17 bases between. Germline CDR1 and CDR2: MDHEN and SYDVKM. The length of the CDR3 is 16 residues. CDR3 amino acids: CASRLRSISDTGELFF. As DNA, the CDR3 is TGTGCCAGCAGGCTAAGGAGCATCTCGGACACCGGGGAGCTGTTTTTT.

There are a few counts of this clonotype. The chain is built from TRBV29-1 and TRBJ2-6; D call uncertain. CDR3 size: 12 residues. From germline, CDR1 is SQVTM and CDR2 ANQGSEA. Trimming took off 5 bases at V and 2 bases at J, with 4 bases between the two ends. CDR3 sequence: CSVTPGANVLTF. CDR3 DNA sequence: TGCAGCGTTACACCTGGGGCCAACGTCCTGACTTTC.

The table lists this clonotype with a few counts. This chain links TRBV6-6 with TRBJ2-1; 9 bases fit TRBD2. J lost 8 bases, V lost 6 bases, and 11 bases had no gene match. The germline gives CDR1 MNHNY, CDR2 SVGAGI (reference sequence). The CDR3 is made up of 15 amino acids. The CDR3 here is CASSSPGGGAHEQFF. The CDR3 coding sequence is TGTGCCAGCAGCTCTCCGGGCGGGGGGGCCCATGAGCAGTTCTTC.